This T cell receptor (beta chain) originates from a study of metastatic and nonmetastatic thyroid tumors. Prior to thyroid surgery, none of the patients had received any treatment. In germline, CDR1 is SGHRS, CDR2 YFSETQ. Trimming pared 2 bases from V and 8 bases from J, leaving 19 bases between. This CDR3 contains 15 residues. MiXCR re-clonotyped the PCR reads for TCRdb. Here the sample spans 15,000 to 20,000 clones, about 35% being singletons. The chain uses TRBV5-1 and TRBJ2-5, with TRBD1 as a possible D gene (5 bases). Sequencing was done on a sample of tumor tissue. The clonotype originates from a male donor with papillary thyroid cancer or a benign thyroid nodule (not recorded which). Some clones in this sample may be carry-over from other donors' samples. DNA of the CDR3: TGCGCCAGCAGCTTTTTGTCAGGGCGATTTGATACCCAGTACTTC. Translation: CASSFLSGRFDTQYF.